This entry concerns a single TCR beta chain. Generated by immunoSEQ multiplex PCR, the TCRdb table keeps only in-frame clones and is missing some. In the table there are approximately 46,000 clones, more than 90% of which are singletons. This sample was included in a study of T cell changes during pregnancy in multiple sclerosis. This CDR3 is built from 15 residues. The V gene end was trimmed by 6 bases and the J gene end by 7 bases; junction bases not matched to a gene: 15. Per the germline V gene, CDR1 is GTSNPN and CDR2 is SVGIG (reference sequence). The sequence was collected from a female donor with multiple sclerosis, enrolled in a pregnancy study. Source: CD8+ T cells from peripheral blood mononuclear cells, taken after pregnancy. The chain is built from TRBV30 and TRBJ1-1, with 9 bases that match TRBD1. The CDR3 DNA is TGTGCCTGCAAACCTCCCGGGACAGGGACGGATGAAGCTTTCTTT. Translated, it gives CACKPPGTGTDEAFF. Variable domain in full (rest from reference TRBV30 and TRBJ1-1): SQTIHQWPATLVQPVGSPLSLECTVEGTSNPNLYWYRQAAGRGLQLLFYSVGIGQISSEVPQNLSASRPQDRQFILSSKKLLLSDSGFYLCACKPPGTGTDEAFFGQGTRLTVV.